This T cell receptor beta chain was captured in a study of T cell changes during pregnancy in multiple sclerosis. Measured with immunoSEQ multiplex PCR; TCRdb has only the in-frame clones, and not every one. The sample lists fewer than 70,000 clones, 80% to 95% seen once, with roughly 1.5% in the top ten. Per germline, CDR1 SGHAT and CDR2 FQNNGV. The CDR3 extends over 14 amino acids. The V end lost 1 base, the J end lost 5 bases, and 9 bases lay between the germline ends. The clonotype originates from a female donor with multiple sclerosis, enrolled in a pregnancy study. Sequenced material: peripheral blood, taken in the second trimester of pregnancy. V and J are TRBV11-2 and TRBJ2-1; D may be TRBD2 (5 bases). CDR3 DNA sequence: TGTGCCAGCAGCTTAGCGGGGAGACACAATGAGCAGTTCTTC. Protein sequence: CASSLAGRHNEQFF.